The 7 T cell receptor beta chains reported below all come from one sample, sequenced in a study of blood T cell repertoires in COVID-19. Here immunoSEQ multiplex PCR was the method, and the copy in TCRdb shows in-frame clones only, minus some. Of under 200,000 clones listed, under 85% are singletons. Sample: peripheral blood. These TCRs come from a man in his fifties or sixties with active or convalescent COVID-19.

The CDR3 loop reads CASGSLDTQYF. For the CDR3, the DNA is TGTGCTAGTGGTTCCCTGGATACGCAGTATTTT. This chain joins TRBV12-5 and TRBJ2-3, with D unclear. V was cut by 4 bases and J by 6 bases, with 5 bases left in between. The CDR3 has 11 amino acids. Germline V gene lookup returns CDR1 LGHNT and CDR2 FRNRAP.

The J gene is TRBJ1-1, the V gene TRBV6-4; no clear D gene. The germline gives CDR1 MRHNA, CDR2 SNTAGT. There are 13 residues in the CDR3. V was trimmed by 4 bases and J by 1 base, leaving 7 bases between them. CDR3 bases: TGTGCCAGCAGTGTCCAGGAGAACACTGAAGCTTTCTTT. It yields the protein CASSVQENTEAFF.

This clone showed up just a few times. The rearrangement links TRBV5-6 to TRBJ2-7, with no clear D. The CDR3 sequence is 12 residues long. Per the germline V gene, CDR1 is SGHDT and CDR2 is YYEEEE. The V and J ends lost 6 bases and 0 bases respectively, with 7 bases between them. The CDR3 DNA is TGTGCCAGCATGTTGTACTCCTACGAGCAGTACTTC. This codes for CASMLYSYEQYF.

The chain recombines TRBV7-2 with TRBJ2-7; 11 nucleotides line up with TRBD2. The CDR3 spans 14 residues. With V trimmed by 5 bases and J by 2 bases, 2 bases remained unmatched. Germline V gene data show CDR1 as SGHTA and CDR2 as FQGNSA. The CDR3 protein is CASSQTSGTYEQYF. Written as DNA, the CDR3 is TGTGCCAGCAGCCAGACTAGCGGGACCTACGAGCAGTACTTC.

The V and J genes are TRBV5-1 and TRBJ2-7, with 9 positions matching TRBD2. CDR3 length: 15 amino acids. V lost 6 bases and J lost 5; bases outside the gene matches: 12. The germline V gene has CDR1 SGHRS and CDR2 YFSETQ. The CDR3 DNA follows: TGCGCCAGCACGGGGGTAGCGGGAGTAATACACGAGCAGTACTTC. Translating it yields CASTGVAGVIHEQYF.

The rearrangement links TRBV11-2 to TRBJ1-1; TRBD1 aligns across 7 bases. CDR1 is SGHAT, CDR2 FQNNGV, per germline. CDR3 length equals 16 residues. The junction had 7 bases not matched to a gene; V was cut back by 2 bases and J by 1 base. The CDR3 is CASSLSLGQANTEAFF. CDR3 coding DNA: TGTGCCAGCAGCTTATCACTAGGACAGGCGAACACTGAAGCTTTCTTT.

The CDR3 DNA is TGTGCCAGCCCCCCCGCGAGACAGGCCGCCTACGAGCAGTACTTC. This sequence encodes CASPPARQAAYEQYF. The chain joins TRBV28 to TRBJ2-7, with D maybe TRBD1 (6 bases). CDR3 size: 15 residues. Germline V gives CDR1 MDHEN, CDR2 SYDVKM. Trimming removed 8 bases at V and 2 bases at J, with 19 bases between.